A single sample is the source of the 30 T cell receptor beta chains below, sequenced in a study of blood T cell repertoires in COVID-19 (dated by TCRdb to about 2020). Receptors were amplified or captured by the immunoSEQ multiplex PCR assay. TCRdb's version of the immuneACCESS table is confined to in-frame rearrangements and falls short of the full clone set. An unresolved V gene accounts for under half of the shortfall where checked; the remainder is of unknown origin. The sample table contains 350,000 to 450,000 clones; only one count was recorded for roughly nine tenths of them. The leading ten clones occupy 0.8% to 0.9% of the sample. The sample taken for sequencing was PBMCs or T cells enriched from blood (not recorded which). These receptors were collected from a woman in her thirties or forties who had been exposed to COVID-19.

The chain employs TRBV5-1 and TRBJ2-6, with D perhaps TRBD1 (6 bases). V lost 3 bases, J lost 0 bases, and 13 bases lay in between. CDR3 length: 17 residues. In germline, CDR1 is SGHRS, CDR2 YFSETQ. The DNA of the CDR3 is TGCGCCAGCAGCTGGACAGTAGTATACTCTGGGGCCAACGTCCTGACTTTC. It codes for CASSWTVVYSGANVLTF.

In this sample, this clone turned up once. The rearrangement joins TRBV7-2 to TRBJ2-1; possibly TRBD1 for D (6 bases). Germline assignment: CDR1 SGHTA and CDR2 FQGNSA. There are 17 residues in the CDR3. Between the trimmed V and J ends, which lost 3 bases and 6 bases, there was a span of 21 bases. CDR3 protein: CASSFSLKQGGRNEQFF. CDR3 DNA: TGTGCCAGCAGCTTTTCGCTAAAACAGGGCGGCCGCAATGAGCAGTTCTTC.

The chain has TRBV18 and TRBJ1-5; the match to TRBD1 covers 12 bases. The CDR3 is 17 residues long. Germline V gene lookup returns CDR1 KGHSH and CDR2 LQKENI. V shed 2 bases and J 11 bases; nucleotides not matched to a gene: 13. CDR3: CASSPKAAGTGGTAQHF. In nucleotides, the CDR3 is TGTGCCAGCTCACCAAAGGCGGCCGGGACAGGGGGCACGGCCCAGCATTTT.

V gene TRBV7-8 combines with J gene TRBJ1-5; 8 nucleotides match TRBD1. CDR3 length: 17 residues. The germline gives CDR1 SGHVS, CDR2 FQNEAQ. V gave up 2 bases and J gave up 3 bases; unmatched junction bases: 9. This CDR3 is CASSLTGTGLTNQPQHF. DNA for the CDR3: TGTGCCAGCAGCTTAACCGGGACAGGACTCACCAATCAGCCCCAGCATTTT.

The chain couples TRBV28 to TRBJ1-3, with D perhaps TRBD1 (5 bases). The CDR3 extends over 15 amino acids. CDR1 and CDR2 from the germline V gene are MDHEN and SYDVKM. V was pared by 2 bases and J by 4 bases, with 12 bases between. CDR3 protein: CASSLGGAAGNTIYF. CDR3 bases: TGTGCCAGCAGTTTAGGAGGGGCCGCGGGAAACACCATATATTTT.

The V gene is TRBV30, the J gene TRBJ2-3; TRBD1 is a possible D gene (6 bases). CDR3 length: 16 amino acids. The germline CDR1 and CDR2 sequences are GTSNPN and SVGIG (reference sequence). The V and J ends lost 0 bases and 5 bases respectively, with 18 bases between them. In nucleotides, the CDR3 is TGTGCCTGGAGTGTAGGACCAGGGGTCGAGGGAGATACGCAGTATTTT. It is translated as CAWSVGPGVEGDTQYF.

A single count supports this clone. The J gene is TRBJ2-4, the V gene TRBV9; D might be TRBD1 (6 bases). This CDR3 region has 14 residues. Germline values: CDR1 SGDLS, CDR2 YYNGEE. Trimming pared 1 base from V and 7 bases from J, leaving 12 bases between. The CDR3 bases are TGTGCCAGCAGCGTAAGGGGGATCGGGAACATTCAGTACTTC. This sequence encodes CASSVRGIGNIQYF.

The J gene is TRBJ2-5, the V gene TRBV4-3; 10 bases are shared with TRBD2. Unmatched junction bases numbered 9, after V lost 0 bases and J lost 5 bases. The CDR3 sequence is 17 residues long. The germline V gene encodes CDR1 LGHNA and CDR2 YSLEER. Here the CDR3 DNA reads TGCGCCAGCAGCCAAGATTGGGAGCGGGAGGGCCAGGAGACCCAGTACTTC. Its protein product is CASSQDWEREGQETQYF.

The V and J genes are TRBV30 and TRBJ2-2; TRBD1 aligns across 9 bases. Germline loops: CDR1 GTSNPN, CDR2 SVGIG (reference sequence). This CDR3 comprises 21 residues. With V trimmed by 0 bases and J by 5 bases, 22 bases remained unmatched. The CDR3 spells CAWSVPRVPGQGPSKTGELFF. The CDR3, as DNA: TGTGCCTGGAGTGTACCTAGAGTCCCGGGACAGGGACCCTCTAAGACCGGGGAGCTGTTTTTT.

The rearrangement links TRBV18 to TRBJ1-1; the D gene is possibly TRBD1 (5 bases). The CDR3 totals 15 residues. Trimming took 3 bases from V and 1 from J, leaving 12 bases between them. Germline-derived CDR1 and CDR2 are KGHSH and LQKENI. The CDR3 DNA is TGTGCCAGCTCACCGCTCGCGACAGCGAACACTGAAGCTTTCTTT. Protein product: CASSPLATANTEAFF.

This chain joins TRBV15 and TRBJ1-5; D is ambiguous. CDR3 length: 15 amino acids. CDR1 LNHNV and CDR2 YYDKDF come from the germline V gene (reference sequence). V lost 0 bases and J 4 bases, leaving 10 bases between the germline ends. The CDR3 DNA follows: TGTGCCACCAGCAGAGATGGGCAGGCTAATCAGCCCCAGCATTTT. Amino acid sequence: CATSRDGQANQPQHF.

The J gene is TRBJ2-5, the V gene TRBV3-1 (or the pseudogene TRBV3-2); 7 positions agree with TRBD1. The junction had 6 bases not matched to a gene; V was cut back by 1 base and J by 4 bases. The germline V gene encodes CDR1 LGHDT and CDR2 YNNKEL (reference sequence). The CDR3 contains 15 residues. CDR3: CASSQGRGGRETQYF. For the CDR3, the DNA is TGTGCCAGCAGCCAAGGAAGAGGGGGCCGAGAGACCCAGTACTTC.

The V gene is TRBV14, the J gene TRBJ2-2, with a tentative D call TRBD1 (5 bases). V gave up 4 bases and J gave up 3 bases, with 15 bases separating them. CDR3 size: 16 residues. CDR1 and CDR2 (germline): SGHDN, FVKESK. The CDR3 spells CASSREAGIDTGELFF. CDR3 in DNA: TGTGCCAGCAGCCGGGAAGCAGGGATCGACACCGGGGAGCTGTTTTTT.

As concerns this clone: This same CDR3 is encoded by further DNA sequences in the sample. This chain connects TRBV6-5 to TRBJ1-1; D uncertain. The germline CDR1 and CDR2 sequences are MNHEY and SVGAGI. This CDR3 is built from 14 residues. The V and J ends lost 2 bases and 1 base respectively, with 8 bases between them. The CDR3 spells CASSYLRGNTEAFF. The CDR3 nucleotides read TGTGCCAGCAGTTACCTTCGCGGGAACACTGAAGCTTTCTTT.

This chain's CDR3 is CASSFWAGMNTEAFF. DNA of the CDR3: TGTGCCAGCAGCTTTTGGGCCGGCATGAACACTGAAGCTTTCTTT. The rearrangement links TRBV5-5 to TRBJ1-1; D remains unclear. CDR3 length equals 15 residues. The V gene lost 2 bases and the J gene lost 0 bases, with 11 bases spanning the gap. Germline loops: CDR1 SGHKS, CDR2 YYEKEE (reference sequence).

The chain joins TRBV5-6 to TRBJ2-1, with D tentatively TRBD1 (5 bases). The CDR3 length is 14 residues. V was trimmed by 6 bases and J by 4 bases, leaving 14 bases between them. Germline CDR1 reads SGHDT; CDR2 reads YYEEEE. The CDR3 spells CASTLSTGYNEQFF. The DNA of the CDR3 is TGTGCCAGCACCCTGAGTACAGGTTACAATGAGCAGTTCTTC. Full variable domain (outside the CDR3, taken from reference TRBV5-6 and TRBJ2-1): DAGVTQSPTHLIKTRGQQVTLRCSPKSGHDTVSWYQQALGQGPQFIFQYYEEEERQRGNFPDRFSGHQFPNYSSELNVNALLLGDSALYLCASTLSTGYNEQFFGPGTRLTVL.

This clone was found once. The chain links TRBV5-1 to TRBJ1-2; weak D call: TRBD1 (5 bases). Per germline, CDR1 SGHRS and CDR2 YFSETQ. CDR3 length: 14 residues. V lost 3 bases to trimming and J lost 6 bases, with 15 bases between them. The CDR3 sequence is CASSWIWGVDGYTF. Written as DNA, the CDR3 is TGCGCCAGCAGCTGGATCTGGGGCGTCGATGGCTACACCTTC.

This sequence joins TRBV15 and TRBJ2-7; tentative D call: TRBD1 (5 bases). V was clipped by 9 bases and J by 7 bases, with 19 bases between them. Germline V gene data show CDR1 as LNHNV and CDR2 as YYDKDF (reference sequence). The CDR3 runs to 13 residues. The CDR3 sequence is CATSRTRDREQYF. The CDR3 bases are TGTGCCACGTCCAGAACCAGGGATAGGGAGCAGTACTTC. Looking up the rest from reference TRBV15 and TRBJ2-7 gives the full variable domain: DAMVIQNPRYQVTQFGKPVTLSCSQTLNHNVMYWYQQKSSQAPKLLFHYYDKDFNNEADTPDNFQSRRPNTSFCFLDIRSPGLGDTAMYLCATSRTRDREQYFGPGTRLTVT.

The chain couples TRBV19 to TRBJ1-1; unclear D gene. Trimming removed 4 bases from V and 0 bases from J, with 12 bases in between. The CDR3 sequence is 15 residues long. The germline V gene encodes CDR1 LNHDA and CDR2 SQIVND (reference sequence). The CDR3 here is CASSTLRRLNTEAFF. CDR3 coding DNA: TGTGCCAGTAGTACTCTGCGGAGGTTGAACACTGAAGCTTTCTTT.

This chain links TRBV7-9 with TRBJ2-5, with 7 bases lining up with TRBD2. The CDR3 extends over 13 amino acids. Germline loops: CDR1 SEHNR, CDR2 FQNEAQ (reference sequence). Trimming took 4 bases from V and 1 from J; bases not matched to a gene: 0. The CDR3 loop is CASSSGGQETQYF. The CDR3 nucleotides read TGTGCCAGCAGCTCGGGGGGCCAAGAGACCCAGTACTTC.

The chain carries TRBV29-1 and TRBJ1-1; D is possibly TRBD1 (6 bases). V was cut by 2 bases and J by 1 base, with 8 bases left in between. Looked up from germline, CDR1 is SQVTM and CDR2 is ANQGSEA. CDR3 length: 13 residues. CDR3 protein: CSVEPTGNTEAFF. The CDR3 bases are TGCAGCGTTGAACCGACAGGGAACACTGAAGCTTTCTTT.

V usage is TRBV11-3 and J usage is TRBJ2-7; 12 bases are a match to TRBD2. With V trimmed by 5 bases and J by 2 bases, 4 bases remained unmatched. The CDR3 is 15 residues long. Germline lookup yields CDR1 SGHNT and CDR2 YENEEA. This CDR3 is CASSGGLAGTYEQYF. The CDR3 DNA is TGTGCCAGCAGCGGCGGACTAGCGGGAACCTACGAGCAGTACTTC.

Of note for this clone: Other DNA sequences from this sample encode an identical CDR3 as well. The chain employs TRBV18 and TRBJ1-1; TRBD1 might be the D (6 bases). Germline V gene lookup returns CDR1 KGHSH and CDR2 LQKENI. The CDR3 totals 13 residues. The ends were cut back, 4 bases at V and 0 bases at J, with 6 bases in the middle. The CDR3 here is CASSQGVNTEAFF. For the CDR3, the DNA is TGTGCCAGCTCACAGGGGGTGAACACTGAAGCTTTCTTT.

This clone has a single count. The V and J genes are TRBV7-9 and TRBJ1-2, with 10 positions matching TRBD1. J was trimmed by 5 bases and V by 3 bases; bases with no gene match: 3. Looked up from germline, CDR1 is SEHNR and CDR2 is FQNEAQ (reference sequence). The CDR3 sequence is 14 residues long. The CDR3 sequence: CASSFRQGAYGYTF. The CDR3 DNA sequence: TGTGCCAGCAGCTTCCGACAGGGGGCGTATGGCTACACCTTC.

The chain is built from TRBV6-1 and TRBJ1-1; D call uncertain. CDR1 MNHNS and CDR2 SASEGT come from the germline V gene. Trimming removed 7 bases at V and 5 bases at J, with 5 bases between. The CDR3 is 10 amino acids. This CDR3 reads CASTSTEAFF. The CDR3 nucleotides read TGTGCCAGCACTAGTACTGAAGCTTTCTTT.

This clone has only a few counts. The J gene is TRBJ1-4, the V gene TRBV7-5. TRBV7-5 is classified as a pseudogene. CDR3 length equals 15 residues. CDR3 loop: CVRRMPGGKNEKLFF. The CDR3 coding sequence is TGTGTCAGAAGAATGCCGGGGGGGAAGAATGAAAAACTGTTTTTT.

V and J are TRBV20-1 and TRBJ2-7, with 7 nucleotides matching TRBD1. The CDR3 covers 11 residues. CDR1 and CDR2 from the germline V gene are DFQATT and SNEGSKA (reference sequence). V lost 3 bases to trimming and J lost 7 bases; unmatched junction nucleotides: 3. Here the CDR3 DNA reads TGCAGTGCTAGGACAGGGTGGGAGCAGTACTTC. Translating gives CSARTGWEQYF.

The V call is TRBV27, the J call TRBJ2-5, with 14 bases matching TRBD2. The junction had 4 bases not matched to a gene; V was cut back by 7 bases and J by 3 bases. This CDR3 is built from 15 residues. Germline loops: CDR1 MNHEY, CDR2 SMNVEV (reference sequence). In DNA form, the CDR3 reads TGTGCCAGCATGGGACTAGCGGGAGCAGAAGAGACCCAGTACTTC. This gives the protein CASMGLAGAEETQYF.

The CDR3 nucleotides are TGTGCCACCAGTGATGGTACGCAGCGAAAAGCTGTCTACAATGAGCAGTTCTTC. This codes for CATSDGTQRKAVYNEQFF. V usage is TRBV24-1 and J usage is TRBJ2-1, with D unresolved. Germline CDR1 is KGHDR and CDR2 is SFDVKD. V lost 3 bases to trimming and J lost 3 bases, with 20 bases between them. The CDR3 spans 18 residues.

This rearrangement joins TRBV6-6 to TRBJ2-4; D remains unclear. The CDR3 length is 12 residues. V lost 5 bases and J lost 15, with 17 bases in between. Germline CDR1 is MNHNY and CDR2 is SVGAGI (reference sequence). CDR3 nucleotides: TGTGCCAGCAGTCCTGACGGGTTTAAGCGGTACTTC. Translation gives CASSPDGFKRYF.